This T cell receptor beta chain was identified in a study of cytomegalovirus exposure and HLA in healthy donors. Background on the study: Earlier, roughly 180 million T cells were analyzed, and more than 100 million unique TCR beta sequences were found among them. Most donors, roughly 82% of over 350 genotyped, fell in the Caucasian-associated ancestry cluster.

Remarks on this clone: What it binds is not known.

Study findings and constraints: Data from an earlier analysis indicated that most TCR beta V segments were productive either about 87% or about 30% of the time. It was 150 to 200 TCR beta chains that were listed as cytomegalovirus-associated.

The PCR contained 60 Vbeta and 13 Jbeta primers. Profiled with immunoSEQ multiplex PCR; TCRdb holds only in-frame clones, not every one. The sample includes some 150,000 clones, more than 75% of them seen just once. The source of this sequence is a male donor in good health and CMV-seronegative. The sample taken for sequencing was PBMCs.

CDR3 residues: CASSSDSTEQYF. The CDR3 DNA sequence: TGTGCCAGCAGCTCGGACTCTACGGAGCAGTACTTC. J is TRBJ2-7 and V is TRBV7-2, with D perhaps TRBD2 (5 bases). The V end lost 4 bases, the J end lost 7 bases, and 11 bases lay between the germline ends. The CDR3 loop spans 12 amino acids. Germline CDR1 reads SGHTA; CDR2 reads FQGNSA.